One and the same sample provided the 10 T cell receptor beta chains below, sequenced in a study of T cell responses to AZD1222 COVID-19 vaccine. Libraries were prepared by immunoSEQ multiplex PCR; TCRdb keeps only in-frame clonotypes and omits some of them. The sample records about 140,000 clones, more than 85% being singletons. The sequencing used peripheral blood, collected on day 0 of MenACWY control vaccination. The receptor set was obtained from an adult in good health.

This clone has just one count. The chain employs TRBV4-1 and TRBJ2-1; D remains ambiguous. This CDR3 has 13 residues. V was pared by 4 bases and J by 3 bases, with 7 bases between. Germline CDR1 reads MGHRA; CDR2 reads YSYEKL. CDR3: CASSRDFYNEQFF. The CDR3 DNA reads TGCGCCAGCAGCCGGGATTTCTACAATGAGCAGTTCTTC.

In DNA, the CDR3 is TGTGCCAGCAGTTACTCAGATACGCGGGGAGGTGGCTACACCTTC. As protein: CASSYSDTRGGGYTF. The rearrangement links TRBV6-5 to TRBJ1-2; D gene unclear. The germline V gene has CDR1 MNHEY and CDR2 SVGAGI. Trimming removed 0 bases at V and 7 bases at J, with 15 bases between. The CDR3 is made up of 15 amino acids.

The chain employs TRBV28 and TRBJ2-2; D not certain. There are 15 residues in the CDR3. Germline V gene data show CDR1 as MDHEN and CDR2 as SYDVKM. Deletions cut 6 bases from V and 2 bases from J, with 13 bases between. Written as DNA, the CDR3 is TGTGCCAGCAGAAAATGGACGGACAACACCGGGGAGCTGTTTTTT. Translation: CASRKWTDNTGELFF.

V is TRBV3-1 (or the pseudogene TRBV3-2) and J is TRBJ1-3, with no clear D. Germline CDR1 is LGHDT and CDR2 is YNNKEL (reference sequence). V was clipped by 8 bases and J by 3 bases, with 5 bases between them. The CDR3 is made up of 11 amino acids. CDR3 protein: CASALGNTIYF. CDR3 sequence (DNA): TGTGCCAGCGCTCTTGGAAACACCATATATTTT.

This chain joins TRBV15 and TRBJ1-1, with 9 bases lining up with TRBD1. Looked up from germline, CDR1 is LNHNV and CDR2 is YYDKDF (reference sequence). The V gene end was trimmed by 2 bases and the J gene end by 7 bases; junction bases not matched to a gene: 5. This CDR3 has 14 residues. The CDR3 loop is CATSRTGQGYEAFF. The CDR3 DNA reads TGTGCCACCAGCAGAACCGGACAGGGGTATGAAGCTTTCTTT.

This clone occurred once. The rearrangement links TRBV2 to TRBJ2-5; 11 bases agree with TRBD2. The CDR3 runs 12 residues. With V trimmed by 11 bases and J by 4 bases, 3 bases remained unmatched. Germline CDR1 reads SNHLY; CDR2 reads FYNNEI. This chain's CDR3 is CACSGRGETQYF. The CDR3 bases are TGTGCCTGTAGCGGGAGGGGAGAGACCCAGTACTTC.

The chain uses TRBV6-5 and TRBJ2-1, with TRBD2 matching 13 bases. This CDR3 is 15 amino acids long. Germline CDR1 and CDR2: MNHEY and SVGAGI. V gave up 4 bases and J gave up 9 bases; unmatched junction bases: 6. As DNA, the CDR3 is TGTGCCAGCAGTTTCGGGACTAGCGGGATACTTGAGCAGTTCTTC. This codes for CASSFGTSGILEQFF.

This clone was seen just once. The chain links TRBV5-1 to TRBJ2-2, with D unresolved. The CDR3 runs 13 residues. The germline gives CDR1 SGHRS, CDR2 YFSETQ. Trimming took off 4 bases at V and 5 bases at J, with 9 bases between the two ends. This chain's CDR3 is CASSVTITGELFF. The CDR3, as DNA: TGCGCCAGCAGCGTAACAATAACCGGGGAGCTGTTTTTT.

This chain joins TRBV5-1 and TRBJ1-1; 7 positions match TRBD1. After removal of 5 bases from V and 0 bases from J, the junction contained 10 bases not matched to a gene. Germline lookup yields CDR1 SGHRS and CDR2 YFSETQ. The CDR3 has 16 amino acids. CDR3 sequence (DNA): TGCGCCAGCAGACAGGGGTTAACCTTCATGAACACTGAAGCTTTCTTT. It codes for CASRQGLTFMNTEAFF.

The chain has TRBV6-5 and TRBJ2-1; TRBD2 matches 9 bases. V shed 7 bases, J shed 5 bases, and the junction held 9 bases outside the gene matches. Germline CDR1 MNHEY, CDR2 SVGAGI. This CDR3 is built from 15 residues. DNA of the CDR3: TGTGCCAGCACCCACCGACTAGCGGACAACAATGAGCAGTTCTTC. Amino acid sequence: CASTHRLADNNEQFF.